This T cell receptor beta chain was identified in a study of cytomegalovirus exposure and HLA in healthy donors (dated by TCRdb to 2017 to 2019). With regard to the full study: An earlier analysis of about 530 of the donors reported 276 Gb of sequence data and 117 million unique TCR beta sequences obtained from around 170 million T cells. Approximately 330 gigabases of sequencing data and approximately 91 million unique TCR sequences made up an early release that covered several hundred HLA-typed donors. Among the approximately 430 genotyped donors, approximately 77% belonged to the genetic ancestry cluster associated with self-reported Caucasian donors. The study aimed to test whether cataloging public T cell receptors could reveal signatures of past pathogen exposure. The study profiled the T cell repertoires of hundreds of subjects by immunosequencing and related them to cytomegalovirus serostatus. Along with the roughly 670-subject first cohort, a separate validation cohort of more than 90 different subjects was used. To predict cytomegalovirus infection status, the study brought together high-throughput TCR immunosequencing, statistical association of individual TCRs with disease status, and machine learning. A later analysis re-examined previously published TCR beta repertoires from 610 or so donors and added high-resolution HLA genotyping to investigate patterns of TCR occurrence. Rather than drawing on any new phenotypic data, the later analysis identified candidate immune exposures from TCR beta sequences and the way those sequences occurred across donors. An earlier analysis of around 580 of the donors used high-throughput TCR beta sequencing to judge whether each TCR beta V gene segment behaved as functional or pseudogenic. Donor age, sex, ethnicity and CMV serostatus were compiled alongside the repertoire data. In a later genetic analysis, genome-wide SNP genotypes for about 55% of the roughly 700 donors were used, and that subset was treated as a discovery cohort. All discovery cohort repertoires had been generated using a single sequencing platform. Both class I and class II loci were covered by HLA typing, at four-digit resolution. Typing coverage varied by locus: about 629-640 donors for A, B, C, DRB1 and DQB1; around 560 for DQA1; more than 600 for DPA1; fewer than 480 for DPB1. A handful of DR-DQ haplotypes were handled as single units for association and clustering because linkage in the cohort was strong. Across around 400 genotyped donors of the cohort, an average of about 220,000 unique TCR beta nucleotide sequences per donor were sequenced, and roughly 20% of those sequences were non-productive.

The cohort was made up of 666 healthy bone marrow donors. At the time of sampling, every cohort member was nominally healthy, though immune exposures that went unrecorded were likely present. The donor was CMV seronegative and was included in the group of around 320 seronegative cohort members. Each donor provided a peripheral blood sample, and peripheral blood mononuclear cells were used for TCR beta sequencing. The Qiagen DNeasy Blood Extraction Kit was used to extract genomic DNA from the blood cell samples. The study at large found these results: Because counts were too low, around 18 rarely observed V segments, including chromosome 9 orphons, were left out of the earlier analysis of some 600 of the donors. CMV serostatus was the only immune exposure information available for the cohort. When HLA alleles, especially DR and DQ, strongly co-occurred, TCR associations were difficult to assign to individual alleles. The authors suggested that the approach could potentially be extended to other disease states and immunological phenotypes. A later analysis found that most CMV-associated TCR beta chains appeared HLA-restricted, with HLA associations seemingly driven largely by CMV exposure. In a later analysis, the rate of TCR association differed among HLA loci, with DRB1 alleles having the most associated TCRs and HLA-C alleles having the fewest. At a false discovery rate of 0.05, a later analysis linked some 18,000 TCR beta sequences to specific HLA alleles. A further reported finding was that TCR beta sequences accurately predicted the HLA-A and HLA-B alleles for most subjects in the first cohort. According to a later analysis, parvovirus B19, influenza, CMV and Epstein-Barr virus appeared linked to several top co-occurrence clusters. Most TCR sequences were observed very rarely across donors, whereas some public TCRs were present in many individuals. In a later analysis, HLA-associated TCR beta chains showed more clonal expansion and lower generation probabilities than non-associated chains that were equally common. V-gene and J-gene trimming of TCR beta chains was associated with a missense DCLRE1C variant in a later genetic analysis, and the association was replicated in an independent cohort. In vitro tests confirmed that three of the cytomegalovirus-associated TCR beta chains recognize cytomegalovirus antigens. The presence/absence analyses assumed that sequencing depth was roughly uniform across donors, and that assumption may not be true. A group of highly shared sequence variants was considered likely to be a technical artifact of the sequencing pipeline. HLA typing was unavailable for some donors at each locus, so association tests used only the typed subset. Some IMGT-functional V segments, including TRBV6-2 and TRBV6-3, could not be distinguished by the 87-base-pair reads and were therefore excluded. The classifier was reported to diagnose cytomegalovirus status with high specificity and sensitivity in both the original and validation cohorts. A total of 164 TCR beta chains were listed by the study as associated with cytomegalovirus. In an earlier analysis of a few hundred of the donors, most TCR beta V segments were observed in productive rearrangements about 90% or about 30% of the time, broadly matching IMGT annotations. Only TCR beta chains were sequenced in this cohort, and the absence of alpha or paired-chain data limited detectable features. Compared with the roughly 600-donor mean, donors in an Asian-associated ancestry cluster had fewer N-insertions in productive TCRs, according to a later genetic analysis. Linkage disequilibrium might explain the correlated functional status among segregating V segments, but an unknown experimental factor could not be excluded.

There are 15 amino acids in the CDR3, from cysteine to phenylalanine inclusive. Only the CDR3 DNA stays, 45 bases, in frame from base 1. The CDR1 and CDR2 encoded by the germline V gene are SGHRS and YFSETQ. V is cut by 0 bases and J by 3 bases, and the space between the germline ends is 12 bases. This clone was seen a single time. Its antigen is still unknown. It has no much larger one-base neighbor in the sample; base qualities were not kept. Library method: the immunoSEQ multiplex PCR assay. The multiplex PCR relied on a mix of 60 forward primers for TCR Vbeta segments and 13 reverse primers for TCR Jbeta segments. Amplification of the CDR3 region of rearranged TCR beta genes was performed with a multiplex PCR assay on genomic DNA. The Illumina HiSeq System was used to sequence the amplified TCR beta libraries as 87-base-pair reads. The source study handled its data this way. A later analysis tallied around 80 million unique TCR beta chains across the 650 to 750 repertoires, and some 10 million of those chains were shared by two or more donors. A nearest-neighbor algorithm error-corrected the raw reads and collapsed the reads into unique sequences, merging closely related sequences to remove PCR and sequencing errors. Alignment of CDR3 sequences to IMGT reference sequences was used to assign V, D and J gene segments. For a sequence to be retained, at least a six-nucleotide match to both a V gene segment and a J gene segment was required. Rearrangements were called productive when the CDR3 lacked stop codons and stayed in frame with V and J; all others were non-productive. CDR3 was defined according to IMGT convention as the region running from the second conserved V-encoded cysteine to the conserved J-encoded phenylalanine. The earlier analysis of more than 450 of the donors excluded sequences that lacked an unambiguous match to a single V gene segment. In an earlier analysis of some 590 of the donors, V segments were called functional above 56.7% productive rearrangements and were called segregating when the between-donor standard deviation exceeded 5%. A statistical classification framework was developed to diagnose cytomegalovirus status using the catalog of TCR beta chain sequences. A later analysis assigned V and J genes by comparing TCR nucleotide sequences with IMGT/GENE-DB human TR gene sequences. The TCRdist pipeline was used in a later analysis to assign CDR3 sequences and most-parsimonious VDJ recombination scenarios. In a later analysis, each TCR beta chain was defined by its CDR3 amino acid sequence together with its V-gene family, and reads without a unique V-gene family were excluded. A later analysis removed 550 to 650 highly shared, low-generation-probability nucleotide sequences to deal with suspected cross-contamination and a sequencing artifact. In a later analysis, a clonal expansion index for each public chain was calculated from normalized within-repertoire ranks of inferred template counts. In a later analysis, generation probabilities were computed with a VDJ recombination model fitted to out-of-frame rearrangements, and the resulting probabilities were checked against IGoR. A later analysis scored TCR-TCR, TCR-HLA and TCR-CMV co-occurrence with hypergeometric tests, applying a repertoire-size bias correction to TCR pairs. A later analysis estimated false discovery rates by permuting HLA or CMV assignments 20 times. In a later analysis, co-occurring TCRs were grouped using DBSCAN, and TCRdist sequence similarity was added for clustering within HLA-allele-positive subsets. Repertoires with fewer than 30,000 or more than 120,000 public chains, plus five repertoires with anomalous nucleotide sharing, were excluded from co-occurrence clustering. What TCRdb holds here is the immuneACCESS table cut down to in-frame rearrangements. Part of the clones is not present; checked against another copy, under half of the missing clones reflect an unresolved V gene, and the others are unexplained. The V and J calls and clone size were taken over from that table, and D and trimming were inferred from the DNA. In this sample the table shows about 190,000 clones, approximately 90% of which occur a single time. The top ten clones comprise around 0.99% of the sample.

The source material was PBMCs. This TCR was recovered from a boy younger than 10 in good health and CMV-seronegative. The V and J segments used are TRBV5-1 and TRBJ1-1; TRBD1 is a weak D gene call, 5 bases matching. The nucleotide sequence is TGCGCCAGCAGCTTGGGGGGCCGGAGGGACACTGAAGCTTTCTTT. The encoded protein is CASSLGGRRDTEAFF.